These T cell receptor beta chains were read from a single sample in a study of T-cell reconstitution after alpha-beta-depleted transplantation in children. One entry per CDR3 protein results from TCRdb running MiXCR on the PCR reads. This sample carries 550,000 to 800,000 distinct CDR3 sequences, 13% of them seen once, and the ten largest clones take 0.79%. The sample in question was PBMCs, obtained before TCRalphabeta/CD19-depleted stem cell transplant. These receptors originate from a girl aged 2 to 9 with congenital amegakaryocytic thrombocytopenia, due to receive a stem cell transplant. CDR3s include the opening cysteine and the closing phenylalanine or tryptophan. The D gene is left open where the match is weak. Part of the rows lack a size; the others show once, few, many or a class for expanded clones.

few TRBJ2-3 - 17 TRBV7-3 CASSHVSTGGSTDTQYF TGTGCCAGCAGCCACGTTTCTACCGGGGGCAGCACAGATACGCAGTATTTT
many TRBJ1-1 - 11 TRBV12-3/TRBV12-4 CASGQIIRAFF TGTGCCAGCGGCCAGATTATTCGAGCTTTCTTT
many TRBJ1-1 - 14 TRBV5-1 CASSLYQENTEAFF TGCGCCAGCAGCCTCTACCAGGAGAACACTGAAGCTTTCTTT
few TRBJ2-7 TRBD1 16 TRBV28 CASSSYSGTGKDEQYF TGTGCCAGCAGTTCTTACTCCGGGACAGGGAAAGACGAGCAGTACTTC
few TRBJ2-1 TRBD1 14 TRBV20-1 CSASFQGAYNEQFF TGCAGTGCTAGTTTCCAGGGGGCCTACAATGAGCAGTTCTTC
few TRBJ2-7 TRBD1 15 TRBV10-3 CAIRVTGTGAYEQYF TGTGCCATCAGAGTGACCGGGACAGGGGCGTACGAGCAGTACTTC
- TRBJ2-5 TRBD1 15 TRBV7-9 CASSADRDSKETQYF TGTGCCAGCAGCGCAGACCGGGACAGCAAAGAGACCCAGTACTTC
- TRBJ2-2 TRBD2 20 TRBV5-1 CASSKGTGRASGSNTGELFF TGCGCCAGCAGCAAGGGAACAGGGCGGGCTAGCGGGAGCAACACCGGGGAGCTGTTTTTT
few TRBJ2-1 - 16 TRBV7-6 CASSLDPRDTYNEQFF TGTGCCAGCAGCTTAGACCCCCGGGACACCTACAATGAGCAGTTCTTC
many TRBJ1-4 TRBD1 13 TRBV20-1 CSAPTGRGEKLFF TGCAGTGCGCCGACAGGGAGGGGCGAAAAACTGTTTTTT
- TRBJ1-5 - 13 TRBV2 CASTFTGSQPQHF TGTGCCAGCACCTTTACAGGGTCTCAGCCCCAGCATTTT
many TRBJ2-7 - 16 TRBV7-9 CASSSLGADSSYEQYF TGTGCCAGCAGCTCCTTGGGAGCGGACAGCTCCTACGAGCAGTACTTC
many TRBJ2-1 TRBD2 15 TRBV5-1 CASSLGTSAYNEQFF TGTGCCAGCAGCTTAGGGACTAGCGCCTACAATGAGCAGTTCTTC
- TRBJ2-5 - 15 TRBV5-1 CASSFAYGHQETQYF TGCGCCAGCAGCTTTGCTTATGGTCACCAAGAGACCCAGTACTTC
- TRBJ1-2 TRBD1 14 TRBV18 CASSLGQGASGYTF TGTGCCAGCTCCCTTGGACAGGGGGCGTCTGGCTACACCTTC
- TRBJ2-3 TRBD2 13 TRBV29-1 CSAGLASLDTQYF TGCAGCGCGGGACTAGCATCACTAGATACGCAGTATTTT
many TRBJ2-1 TRBD2 13 TRBV20-1 CSARTSPKPEQFF TGCAGTGCTAGGACTAGCCCCAAGCCTGAGCAGTTCTTC
many TRBJ2-7 - 12 TRBV29-1 CSVEAHSYEQYF TGCAGCGTTGAAGCGCACTCCTACGAGCAGTACTTC
- TRBJ2-7 TRBD2 18 TRBV20-1 CSARELLGLAGGKGEQYF TGCAGTGCTAGAGAGCTGTTGGGACTAGCGGGAGGGAAGGGCGAGCAGTACTTC
- TRBJ1-2 - 17 TRBV11-2 CASSSVESGSMNYGYTF TGTGCCAGCAGCTCAGTAGAGAGTGGTTCTATGAACTATGGCTACACCTTC
few TRBJ2-2 - 15 TRBV6-5 CASSYSGQNTGELFF TGTGCCAGCAGTTACTCGGGACAAAACACCGGGGAGCTGTTTTTT
few TRBJ2-2 TRBD2 17 TRBV3-1 CASSQDPTGLETGELFF TGTGCCAGCAGCCAAGACCCGACGGGACTAGAAACCGGGGAGCTGTTTTTT
- TRBJ2-1 - 15 TRBV27 CASSLTWGGSNEQFF TGTGCCAGCAGCCTGACCTGGGGAGGAAGCAATGAGCAGTTCTTC
- TRBJ2-3 - 15 TRBV7-8 CASTRDSPSTDTQYF TGTGCCAGCACCCGGGATAGCCCTAGCACAGATACGCAGTATTTT
- TRBJ2-1 TRBD2 17 TRBV29-1 CSVEEGGIRGPHNEQFF TGCAGCGTTGAAGAGGGAGGGATTAGAGGCCCCCACAATGAGCAGTTCTTC
few TRBJ1-3 TRBD1 14 TRBV29-1 CSVVTGDSGNTIYF TGCAGCGTCGTTACAGGGGACTCTGGAAACACCATATATTTT
many TRBJ2-7 TRBD1 15 TRBV5-5 CASSLEGQATYEQYF TGTGCCAGCAGCTTGGAGGGACAGGCTACCTACGAGCAGTACTTC
few TRBJ2-1 - 15 TRBV2 CASSEVSGARNEQFF TGTGCCAGCAGTGAAGTTTCGGGAGCCAGGAATGAGCAGTTCTTC
- TRBJ2-1 - 14 TRBV2 CASRTALDGNEQFF TGTGCCAGCCGGACAGCTCTGGACGGTAATGAGCAGTTCTTC
many TRBJ1-1 - 17 TRBV5-1 CASSLARGVMRNTEAFF TGCGCCAGCAGCTTGGCGCGGGGCGTAATGAGGAACACTGAAGCTTTCTTT
many TRBJ1-6 - 11 TRBV28 CASSFSKPLHF TGTGCCAGCAGTTTCAGCAAACCCCTCCACTTT
many TRBJ2-7 - 17 TRBV12-3/TRBV12-4 CASSPQTTGSVSNEQYF TGTGCCAGCAGTCCGCAAACAACAGGGTCGGTTTCCAACGAGCAGTACTTC
- TRBJ2-3 - 13 TRBV7-9 CASSASRTDTQYF TGTGCCAGCAGCGCCAGCCGCACAGATACGCAGTATTTT
few TRBJ2-1 - 15 TRBV7-2 CASTPSAGPYNEQFF TGTGCCAGCACCCCGAGCGCGGGGCCCTACAATGAGCAGTTCTTC
many TRBJ2-3 - 15 TRBV6-1 CASSNPRTSTDTQYF TGTGCCAGCAGTAATCCTAGAACTAGCACAGATACGCAGTATTTT
- TRBJ2-1 TRBD2 17 TRBV20-1 CSARGPGLAGSWNEQFF TGCAGTGCTAGAGGTCCGGGACTAGCGGGCTCCTGGAATGAGCAGTTCTTC
many TRBJ2-1 TRBD2 17 TRBV19 CASSIGSLAGVYNEQFF TGTGCCAGTAGTATAGGTTCCCTAGCGGGAGTCTACAATGAGCAGTTCTTC
many TRBJ2-3 TRBD2 17 TRBV5-1 CASSFGPLAGDTDTQYF TGCGCCAGCAGCTTTGGACCACTAGCGGGGGACACAGATACGCAGTATTTT
- TRBJ2-7 TRBD2 13 TRBV3-1 CASSQRGGTEQYF TGTGCCAGCAGCCAACGGGGGGGGACCGAGCAGTACTTC
many TRBJ2-3 TRBD1 16 TRBV10-3 CAISERGQGVGDTQYF TGTGCCATCAGTGAGCGGGGACAGGGGGTAGGAGATACGCAGTATTTT
many TRBJ2-5 - 13 TRBV29-1 CSVEGLFKETQYF TGCAGCGTTGAGGGGCTGTTTAAAGAGACCCAGTACTTC
once TRBJ2-3 TRBD2 13 TRBV7-6 CASSPARGIAQYF TGTGCCAGCAGCCCCGCGCGGGGGATCGCGCAGTATTTT
few TRBJ2-7 TRBD2 14 TRBV7-9 CASSLDLAVYEQYF TGTGCCAGCAGCTTAGACCTAGCGGTCTACGAGCAGTACTTC
many TRBJ2-7 TRBD2 15 TRBV5-1 CASSLVAGLIYEQYF TGCGCCAGCAGCTTGGTAGCGGGTTTAATCTACGAGCAGTACTTC
many TRBJ2-3 TRBD1 18 TRBV11-1 CASSFDRDRGSSTDTQYF TGTGCCAGCAGCTTCGACCGGGACAGGGGCTCAAGCACAGATACGCAGTATTTT
few TRBJ2-1 TRBD1 16 TRBV5-1 CASSLLPGQGAGEQFF TGCGCCAGCAGCTTGTTACCGGGACAGGGGGCGGGTGAGCAGTTCTTC